This T cell receptor (beta chain) came from a study of cytomegalovirus exposure and HLA in healthy donors. Study-level points and caveats: Later analysis placed DRB1 highest and HLA-C lowest in TCR association rates, which differed by HLA locus.

Trimming removed 7 bases at V and 3 bases at J, with 16 bases between. The CDR3 totals 15 residues. Per germline, CDR1 SNHLY and CDR2 FYNNEI. Concerning this clone itself: No antigen is known for it.

In the PCR, 60 Vbeta and 13 Jbeta primers were used. The repertoire was sequenced with immunoSEQ multiplex PCR; TCRdb's copy has only in-frame clones and lacks some. The sample lists some 130,000 clones; about four fifths were seen once. The origin of this receptor is a man between 25 and 39 years old in good health. The sequenced sample was PBMCs. J is TRBJ1-3 and V is TRBV2; D unresolved. The CDR3 coding sequence is TGTGCCAGCAATTTTCGTTCGGGGAGTGGAAACACCATATATTTT. Translation: CASNFRSGSGNTIYF.